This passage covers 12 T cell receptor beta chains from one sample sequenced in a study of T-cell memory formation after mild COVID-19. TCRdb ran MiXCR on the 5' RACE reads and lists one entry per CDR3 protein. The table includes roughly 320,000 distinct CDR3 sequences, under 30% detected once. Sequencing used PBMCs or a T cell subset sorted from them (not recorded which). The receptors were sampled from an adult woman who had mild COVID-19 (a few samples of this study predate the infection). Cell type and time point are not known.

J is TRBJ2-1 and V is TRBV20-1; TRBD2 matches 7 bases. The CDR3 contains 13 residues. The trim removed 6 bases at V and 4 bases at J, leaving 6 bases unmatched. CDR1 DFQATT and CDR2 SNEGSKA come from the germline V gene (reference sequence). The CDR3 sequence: CSARRTRYNEQFF. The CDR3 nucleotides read TGCAGTGCCCGCCGGACTAGGTACAATGAGCAGTTCTTC.

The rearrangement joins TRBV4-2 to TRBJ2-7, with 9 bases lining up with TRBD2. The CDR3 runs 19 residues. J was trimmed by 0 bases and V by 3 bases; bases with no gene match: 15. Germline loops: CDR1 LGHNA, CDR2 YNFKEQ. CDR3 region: CASSHPPGNSGSSSYEQYF. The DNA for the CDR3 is TGTGCCAGCAGCCATCCCCCGGGCAATAGCGGGAGCAGCTCCTACGAGCAGTACTTC.

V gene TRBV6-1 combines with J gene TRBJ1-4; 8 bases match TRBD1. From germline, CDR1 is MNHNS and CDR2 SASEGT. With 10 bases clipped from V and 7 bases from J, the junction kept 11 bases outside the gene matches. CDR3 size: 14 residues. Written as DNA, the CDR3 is TGTGCCACGTCCTACAGGGGGGAGGGTGAAAAACTGTTTTTT. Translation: CATSYRGEGEKLFF.

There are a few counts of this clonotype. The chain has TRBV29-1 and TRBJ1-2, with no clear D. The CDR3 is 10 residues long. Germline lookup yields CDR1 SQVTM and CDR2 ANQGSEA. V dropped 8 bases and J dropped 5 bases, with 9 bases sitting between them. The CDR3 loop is CSFSGYGYTF. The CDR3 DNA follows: TGCAGCTTTTCAGGATATGGCTACACCTTC.

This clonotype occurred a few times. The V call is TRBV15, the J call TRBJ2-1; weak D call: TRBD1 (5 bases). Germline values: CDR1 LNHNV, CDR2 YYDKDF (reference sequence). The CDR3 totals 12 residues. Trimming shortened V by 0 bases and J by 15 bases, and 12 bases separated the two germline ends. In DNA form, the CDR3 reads TGTGCCACCAGCAGAGAGAGGCAGGGTCGGTTCTTC. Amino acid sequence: CATSRERQGRFF.

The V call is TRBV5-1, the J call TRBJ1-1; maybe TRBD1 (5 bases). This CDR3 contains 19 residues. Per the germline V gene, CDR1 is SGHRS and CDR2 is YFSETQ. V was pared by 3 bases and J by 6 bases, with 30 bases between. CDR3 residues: CASSSEPRDDFGDPAEAFF. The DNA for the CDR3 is TGCGCCAGCAGCTCCGAGCCCCGGGACGATTTTGGTGATCCGGCTGAAGCTTTCTTT.

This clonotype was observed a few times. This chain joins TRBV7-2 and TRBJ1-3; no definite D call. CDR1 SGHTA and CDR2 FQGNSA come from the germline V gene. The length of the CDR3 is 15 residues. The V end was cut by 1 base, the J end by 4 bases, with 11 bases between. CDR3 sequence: CASSLGLKPGNTIYF. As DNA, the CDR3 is TGTGCCAGCAGCTTAGGGTTAAAGCCCGGAAACACCATATATTTT.

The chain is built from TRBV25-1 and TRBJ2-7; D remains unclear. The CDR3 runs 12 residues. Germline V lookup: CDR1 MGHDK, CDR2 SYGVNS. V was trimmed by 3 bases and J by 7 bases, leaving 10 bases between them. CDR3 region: CASSELNLEQYF. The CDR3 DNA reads TGTGCCAGCAGTGAGCTTAACCTGGAGCAGTACTTC.

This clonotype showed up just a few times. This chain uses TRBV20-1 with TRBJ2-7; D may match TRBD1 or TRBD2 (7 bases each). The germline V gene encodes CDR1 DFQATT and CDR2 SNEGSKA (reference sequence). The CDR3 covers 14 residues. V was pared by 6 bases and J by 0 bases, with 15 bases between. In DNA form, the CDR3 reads TGCAGTGCAGCGGGACAGTCAAGCTCCTACGAGCAGTACTTC. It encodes CSAAGQSSSYEQYF.

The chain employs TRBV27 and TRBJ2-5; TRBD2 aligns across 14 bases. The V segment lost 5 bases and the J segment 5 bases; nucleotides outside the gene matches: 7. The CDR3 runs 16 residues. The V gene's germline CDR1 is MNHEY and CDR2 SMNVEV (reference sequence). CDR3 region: CASSPTGLAGAETQYF. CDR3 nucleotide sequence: TGTGCCAGCAGTCCCACGGGACTAGCGGGGGCGGAGACCCAGTACTTC.

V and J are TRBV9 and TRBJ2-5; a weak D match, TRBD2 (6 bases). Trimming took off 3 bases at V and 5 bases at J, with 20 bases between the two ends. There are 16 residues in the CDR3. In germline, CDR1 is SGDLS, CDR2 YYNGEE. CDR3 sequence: CASSAPRLGGEETQYF. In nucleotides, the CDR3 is TGTGCCAGCAGCGCCCCCCGACTAGGAGGGGAGGAGACCCAGTACTTC.

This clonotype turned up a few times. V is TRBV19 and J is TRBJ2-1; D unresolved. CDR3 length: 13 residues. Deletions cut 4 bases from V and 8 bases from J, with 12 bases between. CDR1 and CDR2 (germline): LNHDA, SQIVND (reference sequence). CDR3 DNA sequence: TGTGCCAGTAGTACTCCCCTTAACCATGAGCAGTTCTTC. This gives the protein CASSTPLNHEQFF.